This T cell receptor beta chain was sequenced in a study of CD4 T cells in relation to SARS-CoV-2 and coronaviruses. V gave up 7 bases and J gave up 6 bases, with 16 bases separating them. Germline V gene data show CDR1 as LNHDA and CDR2 as SQIVND (reference sequence). The CDR3 length is 14 residues. Only in-frame clones appear in the TCRdb table, and some are missing; sequencing was by immunoSEQ multiplex PCR. The repertoire has around 28,000 clones, around three quarters of them found once; the top ten carry around a quarter. This clone is a singleton in its sample. The antigen is unknown. Study-level findings and limits: This crossreactivity analysis covered spike protein alone, no other viral proteins.

Before the COVID-19 pandemic, during about 2011-2019, CD4+ T cells were taken from unexposed donors. Isolation of CD4+ T cells took place after about eleven days in culture. Cells permitting, SARS-CoV-2 S/N and four cold-coronavirus spikes were tested on unexposed-donor CD4+ T cells. PBMCs were plated at around 2.1 million per well in IL-2-containing medium. The sequence derives from a human donor in good health. V gene TRBV19 combines with J gene TRBJ2-1; a possible D gene is TRBD1 (6 bases). Sample: CD4+ T cells from PBMCs, cultured in vitro. The CDR3 region has the DNA TGTGCCAGTACTTGGCAGGGGAACAGCAATGAGCAGTTCTTC. Its protein product is CASTWQGNSNEQFF.